One and the same sample provided the 27 T cell receptor beta chains below, sequenced in a study of fetal regulatory T cell absence and autoimmunity. TCRdb's table, derived via immunoSEQ multiplex PCR, lists solely in-frame clones and lacks some. The profile shows approximately 46,000 clones, about four fifths of them singletons. Input material: cord blood. These TCRs come from a newborn boy with IPEX syndrome.

This chain links TRBV6-4 with TRBJ2-7; 11 bases are a match to TRBD2. Germline CDR1 reads MRHNA; CDR2 reads SNTAGT. The CDR3 runs 17 residues. Losses at the gene ends were 1 base for V and 2 bases for J; bases not matched to a gene: 7. This CDR3 is CASSDFASGGFTYEQYF. The CDR3 DNA reads as TGTGCCAGCAGTGACTTCGCTAGCGGGGGGTTTACCTACGAGCAGTACTTC.

As for this clone: This same CDR3 is encoded by further DNA sequences in the sample. The chain links TRBV19 to TRBJ2-5; 8 bases are shared with TRBD1. This CDR3 has 13 amino acids. Looked up from germline, CDR1 is LNHDA and CDR2 is SQIVND (reference sequence). The V segment lost 6 bases and the J segment 2 bases; nucleotides outside the gene matches: 2. CDR3 residues: CASSRTGQETQYF. In DNA, the CDR3 is TGTGCCAGTAGCCGGACAGGGCAAGAGACCCAGTACTTC.

This clone has just one count. The rearrangement uses TRBV5-5 and TRBJ2-7; D possibly corresponds to TRBD1 (6 bases). Trimming left V 2 bases short and J 0 bases short, with 9 bases between. Germline V gene sequence: CDR1 SGHKS, CDR2 YYEKEE (reference sequence). The CDR3 consists of 14 residues. This chain's CDR3 is CASSFRDTSYEQYF. In DNA form, the CDR3 reads TGTGCCAGCAGCTTCCGGGACACCTCCTACGAGCAGTACTTC.

This clone was recorded once. The rearrangement links TRBV5-1 to TRBJ1-2, with a possible D match to TRBD1 (6 bases). This CDR3 contains 18 residues. V lost 1 base and J 0 bases, leaving 19 bases between the germline ends. CDR1 and CDR2 from the germline V gene are SGHRS and YFSETQ. For the CDR3, the DNA is TGCGCCAGCAGCTTGACGAGCATACAGGGCCCAGCTAACTATGGCTACACCTTC. Protein product: CASSLTSIQGPANYGYTF.

V usage is TRBV7-6 and J usage is TRBJ1-1; TRBD1 might be the D (6 bases). CDR1 SGHVS and CDR2 FNYEAQ come from the germline V gene. The CDR3 spans 14 residues. Trimming shortened V by 1 base and J by 3 bases, and 9 bases separated the two germline ends. The CDR3 nucleotides are TGTGCCAGCAGCTTAGGGGGGCGGGACACTGAAGCTTTCTTT. It translates to CASSLGGRDTEAFF.

The chain joins TRBV29-1 to TRBJ2-5; a possible D gene is TRBD2 (5 bases). Germline CDR1 reads SQVTM; CDR2 reads ANQGSEA. The CDR3 spans 12 residues. Trimming cost V 3 bases and J 5 bases, with 10 bases left between them. The CDR3 is CSVEYGVETQYF. The DNA for the CDR3 is TGCAGCGTTGAGTACGGGGTGGAGACCCAGTACTTC.

This clone was observed a handful of times. This chain links TRBV19 with TRBJ2-7, with D possibly being TRBD1 (6 bases). This CDR3 has 14 residues. The germline CDR1 and CDR2 sequences are LNHDA and SQIVND (reference sequence). V gave up 3 bases and J gave up 2 bases, with 11 bases separating them. The CDR3 DNA is TGTGCCAGTAGTATGGGGGCAGGTGCCTACGAGCAGTACTTC. As protein: CASSMGAGAYEQYF.

This clone was detected once. This chain connects TRBV5-4 to TRBJ2-6; D unclear. Looked up from germline, CDR1 is SGHNT and CDR2 is YYREEE (reference sequence). The CDR3 is 15 amino acids. V was trimmed by 4 bases and J by 0 bases, leaving 8 bases between them. The CDR3, as DNA: TGTGCCAGCAGCCCGAGGAACTCTGGGGCCAACGTCCTGACTTTC. The encoded protein is CASSPRNSGANVLTF.

This chain connects TRBV19 to TRBJ1-4; the D gene is possibly TRBD1 (5 bases). Per germline, CDR1 LNHDA and CDR2 SQIVND (reference sequence). The ends were cut back, 6 bases at V and 4 bases at J, with 15 bases in the middle. The CDR3 is 15 residues long. DNA for the CDR3: TGTGCCAGTAGACATGGGGACGGTGTTAATGAAAAACTGTTTTTT. It translates to CASRHGDGVNEKLFF.

Details on this clone: At one end the junction does not follow the germline gene, possibly because of a read error. This chain uses TRBV30 with TRBJ2-1; weak D call: TRBD2 (5 bases). Germline assignment: CDR1 GTSNPN and CDR2 SVGIG (reference sequence). The CDR3 covers 10 residues. The CDR3 loop reads CAWGVREPFF. The CDR3 nucleotides read TGTGCCTGGGGTGTGAGGGAACCGTTCTTC.

V is TRBV9 and J is TRBJ1-2; weak D call: TRBD1 (5 bases). V lost 3 bases to trimming and J lost 7 bases, with 16 bases between them. The CDR3 extends over 14 amino acids. Looked up from germline, CDR1 is SGDLS and CDR2 is YYNGEE. DNA of the CDR3: TGTGCCAGCAGCGCCGGAGGTGGGGCAGTTGGCTACACCTTC. Its translation: CASSAGGGAVGYTF.

The rearrangement joins TRBV19 to TRBJ2-3; TRBD2 matches 10 bases. J was trimmed by 8 bases and V by 8 bases; bases with no gene match: 10. The CDR3 is 14 amino acids. CDR1 is LNHDA and CDR2 is SQIVND in the germline V gene (reference sequence). The CDR3 here is CASRTSGGVGTQYF. As DNA, the CDR3 is TGTGCCAGTCGGACTAGCGGCGGGGTAGGTACGCAGTATTTT.

CDR3 residues: CASSLALQGAYYGYTF. The CDR3 bases are TGCGCCAGCAGCTTGGCCTTACAGGGGGCCTACTATGGCTACACCTTC. This chain uses TRBV5-1 with TRBJ1-2, with 9 bases matching TRBD1. Germline CDR1 SGHRS, CDR2 YFSETQ. This CDR3 contains 16 residues. V lost 0 bases, J lost 3 bases, and 6 bases stayed unmatched.

The chain couples TRBV30 to TRBJ2-3, with a weak D call TRBD2 (5 bases). This CDR3 contains 15 residues. Germline CDR1 reads GTSNPN; CDR2 reads SVGIG (reference sequence). V was shortened by 1 base and J by 1 base, with 12 bases between the two germline ends. CDR3 region: CAWSARRAGTDTQYF. CDR3 coding DNA: TGTGCCTGGAGTGCGAGGCGGGCCGGCACAGATACGCAGTATTTT.

The chain recombines TRBV7-8 with TRBJ1-1; D remains unclear. Trimming pared 1 base from V and 2 bases from J, leaving 11 bases between. The germline CDR1 and CDR2 sequences are SGHVS and FQNEAQ. CDR3 length equals 15 residues. The CDR3 DNA reads as TGTGCCAGCAGCTTAGACGGAGTCCTCAACACTGAAGCTTTCTTT. Amino acid sequence: CASSLDGVLNTEAFF.

The CDR3 reads CASSQARLGLPSSYEQYF. CDR3 bases: TGCGCCAGCAGCCAGGCTCGCTTGGGACTACCGAGCTCCTACGAGCAGTACTTC. The V and J genes are TRBV4-1 and TRBJ2-7; 7 bases agree with TRBD2. V shed 3 bases, J shed 0 bases, and the junction held 14 bases outside the gene matches. Germline V gene data show CDR1 as MGHRA and CDR2 as YSYEKL. There are 18 residues in the CDR3.

This chain connects TRBV27 to TRBJ2-1, with 11 bases matching TRBD2. V shed 8 bases, J shed 3 bases, and the junction held 24 bases outside the gene matches. The CDR3 runs 21 residues. Germline V gives CDR1 MNHEY, CDR2 SMNVEV (reference sequence). The CDR3 protein is CASRSFTATSGRVILYNEQFF. DNA of the CDR3: TGTGCCAGCCGTTCCTTTACCGCTACTAGCGGGAGAGTAATTCTCTACAATGAGCAGTTCTTC.

This sequence joins TRBV27 and TRBJ2-2; D is uncertain. Germline V CDR1 and CDR2: MNHEY, SMNVEV (reference sequence). CDR3 length equals 15 residues. The ends were cut back, 4 bases at V and 0 bases at J, with 9 bases in the middle. This CDR3 is CASSSDVANTGELFF. DNA of the CDR3: TGTGCCAGCAGTTCGGACGTCGCGAACACCGGGGAGCTGTTTTTT.

V usage is TRBV6-6 and J usage is TRBJ1-1, with D perhaps matching TRBD1 (6 bases). Germline V gives CDR1 MNHNY, CDR2 SVGAGI (reference sequence). The CDR3 length is 15 residues. Trimming took 0 bases from V and 8 from J, leaving 16 bases between them. This CDR3 is CASSYSPGRGPEAFF. In nucleotides, the CDR3 is TGTGCCAGCAGTTACTCTCCGGGTCGGGGGCCCGAAGCTTTCTTT.

The CDR3 sequence: CASTGFKTSGETQYF. CDR3 sequence (DNA): TGTGCCAGCACCGGGTTTAAAACTAGCGGGGAGACCCAGTACTTC. The chain combines TRBV2 with TRBJ2-5; 9 bases are shared with TRBD2. CDR1 and CDR2 (germline): SNHLY, FYNNEI. This CDR3 spans 15 amino acids. V lost 7 bases and J lost 5; bases outside the gene matches: 11.

A single count supports this clone. The chain employs TRBV11-3 and TRBJ2-4, with a weak D call TRBD2 (5 bases). CDR3 length equals 15 residues. Germline V lookup: CDR1 SGHNT, CDR2 YENEEA. Between the trimmed V and J ends, which lost 4 bases and 1 base, there was a span of 11 bases. CDR3 coding DNA: TGTGCCAGCAGCTCCCCGAGCGGTGCCAAAAACATTCAGTACTTC. Protein sequence: CASSSPSGAKNIQYF.

This chain links TRBV5-5 with TRBJ2-2; possibly TRBD2 for D (6 bases). CDR3 length: 14 residues. Germline V CDR1 and CDR2: SGHKS, YYEKEE (reference sequence). Trimming shortened V by 1 base and J by 5 bases, and 9 bases separated the two germline ends. CDR3 loop: CASSLTSRTGELFF. CDR3 DNA: TGTGCCAGCAGCTTGACTAGCCGGACCGGGGAGCTGTTTTTT.

This clone has just a few counts. The chain joins TRBV11-2 to TRBJ1-2; unclear D gene. CDR3 length equals 13 residues. V was trimmed by 1 base and J by 1 base, leaving 4 bases between them. Germline V gene sequence: CDR1 SGHAT, CDR2 FQNNGV. The CDR3 nucleotides read TGTGCCAGCAGCTTAGGTGATAACTATGGCTACACCTTC. Its translation is CASSLGDNYGYTF.

This CDR3 is CASSLGERDEQFF. DNA of the CDR3: TGTGCCAGCAGCTTGGGGGAGAGGGATGAGCAGTTCTTC. The chain is built from TRBV5-4 and TRBJ2-1, with D perhaps matching TRBD2 (5 bases). The germline V gene has CDR1 SGHNT and CDR2 YYREEE (reference sequence). V lost 0 bases to trimming and J lost 8 bases, with 9 bases between them. The CDR3 runs 13 residues.

The V gene is TRBV7-9, the J gene TRBJ2-7; a possible D gene is TRBD1 (5 bases). V was trimmed by 4 bases and J by 0 bases, leaving 22 bases between them. The CDR3 is 18 amino acids. Germline assignment: CDR1 SEHNR and CDR2 FQNEAQ (reference sequence). The CDR3 is CASSSSTETHRGSYEQYF. In DNA form, the CDR3 reads TGTGCCAGCAGCTCTTCGACAGAGACCCATAGGGGCTCCTACGAGCAGTACTTC.

The chain couples TRBV2 to TRBJ2-5; 12 bases are shared with TRBD2. Unmatched junction bases numbered 13, after V lost 6 bases and J lost 5 bases. Germline-derived CDR1 and CDR2 are SNHLY and FYNNEI. This CDR3 is 17 amino acids long. CDR3 in DNA: TGTGCCAGCAGCCCCCCCGCGAGGACTAGCGGGACGGAGACCCAGTACTTC. Translated: CASSPPARTSGTETQYF.

In this sample, this clone turned up a few times. The gene calls are TRBV11-2 and TRBJ1-6, with 7 bases identical to TRBD1. Per the germline V gene, CDR1 is SGHAT and CDR2 is FQNNGV. The ends lost 5 bases at V and 7 bases at J; junction bases unmatched: 5. The CDR3 sequence is 14 residues long. CDR3 sequence (DNA): TGTGCCAGCAGCCAGCAGGGGGAAAATTCACCCCTCCACTTT. It translates to CASSQQGENSPLHF.